One and the same sample provided the 21 T cell receptor beta chains below, sequenced in a study of blood T cells in healthy people across ages. Combining a sample-barcoded 5' primer with a J-beta primer mix, a second PCR ran for roughly 7 to 11 cycles. TCRdb passed the 5' RACE reads through MiXCR, listing each CDR3 protein once. The sample includes roughly 500,000 distinct CDR3 sequences, 25% to 30% of them seen just once. What was sequenced was blood. Receptor source: a woman in her 70s in good health.

This clonotype was observed a handful of times. V usage is TRBV7-3 and J usage is TRBJ1-6, with 7 bases matching TRBD1. Trimming took 5 bases from V and 6 from J; bases not matched to a gene: 7. Germline V lookup: CDR1 SGHTA, CDR2 FQGTGA. The CDR3 has 15 residues. CDR3 sequence (DNA): TGTGCCAGCAGCCCAACCGGACAGGCTAATTCACCCCTCCACTTT. This translates into CASSPTGQANSPLHF.

The chain is built from TRBV6-6 and TRBJ2-6, with 11 bases identical to TRBD1. CDR3 length: 15 residues. Looked up from germline, CDR1 is MNHNY and CDR2 is SVGAGI (reference sequence). The V gene end was trimmed by 7 bases and the J gene end by 9 bases; junction bases not matched to a gene: 8. CDR3 in DNA: TGTGCCAGCAACCTACGGACAGGGGGCGGCAACGTCCTGACTTTC. Its protein is CASNLRTGGGNVLTF.

This sequence joins TRBV5-6 and TRBJ2-6; D remains unclear. Germline CDR1 and CDR2: SGHDT and YYEEEE. Trimming pared 4 bases from V and 4 bases from J, leaving 9 bases between. This CDR3 region has 14 residues. CDR3 DNA: TGTGCCAGCAGCCCAACAACCGGGGCCAACGTCCTGACTTTC. Residues: CASSPTTGANVLTF.

This clonotype came up a few times. This chain joins TRBV29-1 and TRBJ2-5, with 11 positions matching TRBD2. CDR3 length: 15 residues. V lost 5 bases and J lost 1; bases outside the gene matches: 6. Germline V lookup: CDR1 SQVTM, CDR2 ANQGSEA. CDR3 loop: CSVRLGLAGQETQYF. CDR3 sequence (DNA): TGCAGCGTTCGTTTAGGACTAGCGGGCCAAGAGACCCAGTACTTC.

This chain connects TRBV25-1 to TRBJ2-3; D gene uncertain. Germline V gene sequence: CDR1 MGHDK, CDR2 SYGVNS. The CDR3 is 14 amino acids. Deletions cut 5 bases from V and 0 bases from J, with 9 bases between. The CDR3 sequence: CASSPSFSTDTQYF. DNA of the CDR3: TGTGCCAGCAGTCCTAGTTTTAGCACAGATACGCAGTATTTT.

The chain combines TRBV20-1 with TRBJ1-1, with D uncertain. This CDR3 is built from 14 residues. V lost 0 bases and J lost 2, with 10 bases in between. Germline loops: CDR1 DFQATT, CDR2 SNEGSKA (reference sequence). This CDR3 reads CSARDLAANTEAFF. The CDR3 DNA follows: TGCAGTGCTAGAGATCTCGCAGCCAACACTGAAGCTTTCTTT.

The chain couples TRBV5-1 to TRBJ2-3; D possibly corresponds to TRBD1 (5 bases). The CDR3 consists of 15 residues. V lost 0 bases to trimming and J lost 4 bases, with 12 bases between them. Germline V lookup: CDR1 SGHRS, CDR2 YFSETQ. CDR3 loop: CASSLAGAGSDTQYF. The DNA of the CDR3 is TGCGCCAGCAGCTTGGCGGGTGCAGGGTCAGATACGCAGTATTTT.

This clonotype was counted a few times. V is TRBV4-3 and J is TRBJ2-5; a weak D match, TRBD2 (7 bases). V lost 4 bases and J 13 bases, leaving 22 bases between the germline ends. Germline V gene lookup returns CDR1 LGHNA and CDR2 YSLEER. The length of the CDR3 is 14 residues. The DNA for the CDR3 is TGCGCCAGCAGCCCGGGGGGCCTAGCGACCCCCATGTACTTC. Its translation is CASSPGGLATPMYF.

This clonotype was detected only a few times. This chain connects TRBV10-3 to TRBJ2-7; 8 nucleotides agree with TRBD1. Unmatched junction bases numbered 9, after V lost 8 bases and J lost 3 bases. The CDR3 is 14 amino acids. Germline CDR1 and CDR2: ENHRY and SYGVKD. As DNA, the CDR3 is TGTGCCATCGGGGACAGGACAGGGAGCTACGAGCAGTACTTC. Translating it yields CAIGDRTGSYEQYF.

This chain uses TRBV21-1 with TRBJ2-4. TRBV21-1 is designated a pseudogene. CDR3 length equals 15 residues. The chain's CDR3 is CASSKLRCGKNIQYF. In DNA form, the CDR3 reads TGTGCCAGCAGCAAACTACGCTGTGGCAAAAACATTCAGTACTTC.

The genes are TRBV5-1 and TRBJ1-6; tentative D call: TRBD1 (6 bases). This CDR3 has 15 residues. From germline, CDR1 is SGHRS and CDR2 YFSETQ. The V end was cut by 7 bases, the J end by 4 bases, with 15 bases between. CDR3 residues: CASRLGTQYNSPLHF. The CDR3 coding sequence is TGCGCCAGCCGCCTAGGGACACAGTATAATTCACCCCTCCACTTT.

The chain carries TRBV12-3 or TRBV12-4 and TRBJ2-5; 9 nucleotides match TRBD2. The CDR3 has 15 residues. Trimming removed 1 base from V and 5 bases from J; junction bases left unmatched: 5. The CDR3 protein is CASSLGLAGYETQYF. CDR3 DNA: TGTGCCAGCAGTTTAGGGCTAGCGGGGTATGAGACCCAGTACTTC.

The J gene is TRBJ2-1, the V gene TRBV7-2; TRBD2 matches 8 bases. The junction had 6 bases not matched to a gene; V was cut back by 1 base and J by 4 bases. Germline CDR1 and CDR2: SGHTA and FQGNSA. CDR3 size: 16 residues. The CDR3 DNA reads TGTGCCAGCAGCTTAGTGTATAGCGGGGCTTACAATGAGCAGTTCTTC. It is translated as CASSLVYSGAYNEQFF.

This clonotype was observed a few times. The chain couples TRBV5-1 to TRBJ2-7, with D possibly TRBD2 on 6 matching bases. The CDR3 is made up of 15 amino acids. Germline V gene sequence: CDR1 SGHRS, CDR2 YFSETQ. V shed 5 bases and J shed 1 base, with 16 bases lying between them. CDR3 loop: CASRTSAGLSYEQYF. As DNA, the CDR3 is TGCGCCAGCAGAACATCAGCGGGCCTTTCCTACGAGCAGTACTTC. Together with reference TRBV5-1 and TRBJ2-7, the CDR3 gives the full variable domain: KAGVTQTPRYLIKTRGQQVTLSCSPISGHRSVSWYQQTPGQGLQFLFEYFSETQRNKGNFPGRFSGRQFSNSRSEMNVSTLELGDSALYLCASRTSAGLSYEQYFGPGTRLTVT.

The chain carries TRBV20-1 and TRBJ1-1; D is unclear. Trimming cost V 3 bases and J 0 bases, with 11 bases left between them. Germline CDR1 and CDR2: DFQATT and SNEGSKA (reference sequence). The CDR3 extends over 14 amino acids. The CDR3 nucleotides are TGCAGTGCTAGGGGCAGAGGAATGAACACTGAAGCTTTCTTT. This translates into CSARGRGMNTEAFF.

This clonotype was detected a few times. DNA for the CDR3: TGCAGTGCTAGGCAGACCGTGGGACAGACCTCTAACTATGGCTACACCTTC. Protein product: CSARQTVGQTSNYGYTF. The genes are TRBV20-1 and TRBJ1-2, with 7 bases matching TRBD1. Germline V gene sequence: CDR1 DFQATT, CDR2 SNEGSKA (reference sequence). The CDR3 totals 17 residues. Germline trimming cut 3 bases from V and 0 bases from J; bases unmatched to any gene: 13.

This clonotype appeared a few times. The genes are TRBV20-1 and TRBJ1-2; TRBD1 is a possible D gene (6 bases). Germline V CDR1 and CDR2: DFQATT, SNEGSKA (reference sequence). V dropped 5 bases and J dropped 3 bases, with 13 bases sitting between them. The CDR3 is 13 amino acids. The CDR3 DNA reads TGCAGTGCTGAGGAGGGGGGCTACTATGGCTACACCTTC. This gives the protein CSAEEGGYYGYTF.

A few counts support this clonotype. J is TRBJ2-5 and V is TRBV12-5; D could derive from TRBD1 or TRBD2 (6 bases each). V was pared by 9 bases and J by 4 bases, with 21 bases between. This CDR3 spans 15 amino acids. Germline loops: CDR1 LGHNT, CDR2 FRNRAP. CDR3 DNA: TGTGCTAGCGGGGTCTACGGCAGGGGAGGAGAGACCCAGTACTTC. This gives the protein CASGVYGRGGETQYF.

The V and J genes are TRBV4-3 and TRBJ2-3, with a tentative D call TRBD2 (6 bases). The CDR3 totals 16 residues. V lost 0 bases and J 4 bases, leaving 14 bases between the germline ends. The germline V gene has CDR1 LGHNA and CDR2 YSLEER. The CDR3 loop is CASSQERWRGPDTQYF. The CDR3 DNA is TGCGCCAGCAGCCAAGAAAGGTGGAGGGGACCAGATACGCAGTATTTT.

This clonotype was recorded at least ten times. The V call is TRBV3-1, the J call TRBJ2-4, with a tentative D call TRBD1 (6 bases). The CDR3 loop spans 13 amino acids. V lost 6 bases, J lost 6 bases, and 12 bases lay in between. CDR1 and CDR2 (germline): LGHDT, YNNKEL (reference sequence). The CDR3 DNA is TGTGCCAGCAGTCACGGACAGAGAAACATTCAGTACTTC. Encoded protein: CASSHGQRNIQYF.

Turning to this clonotype: The junction departs from the called germline gene at one end, perhaps through a read error. CDR3 DNA: TGCGCCAGCAGCTCCGACGGCGGGGCCTACGAGCAGTACTTT. Its translation: CASSSDGGAYEQYF. The chain has TRBV5-1 and TRBJ2-7, with D tentatively TRBD2 (6 bases). The CDR3 has 14 residues. Germline lookup yields CDR1 SGHRS and CDR2 YFSETQ.